A single sample is the source of the 27 T cell receptor beta chains below, sequenced in a study of cytomegalovirus exposure and HLA in healthy donors. 13 Jbeta primers and 60 Vbeta primers were used for the PCR. Using immunoSEQ multiplex PCR, the repertoire was profiled, and TCRdb retains in-frame clones only, with some absent. The sample has about 70,000 clones; roughly 74% are singletons. Sequencing input: PBMCs. These receptors originate from a human donor in good health.

This chain connects TRBV2 to TRBJ1-5; the D gene is possibly TRBD1 (6 bases). The CDR3 totals 14 residues. Germline lookup yields CDR1 SNHLY and CDR2 FYNNEI. V was clipped by 8 bases and J by 0 bases, with 11 bases between them. The CDR3 sequence is CASQGSDSNQPQHF. CDR3 in DNA: TGTGCCAGCCAGGGGTCTGATAGCAATCAGCCCCAGCATTTT.

The V call is TRBV28, the J call TRBJ2-7; TRBD1 matches 10 bases. The CDR3 consists of 14 residues. The V and J ends lost 3 bases and 8 bases, in that order; junction bases with no gene match: 7. CDR1 and CDR2 from the germline V gene are MDHEN and SYDVKM. CDR3 region: CASSFRDRGAKQYF. The CDR3 DNA reads as TGTGCCAGCAGTTTCCGGGACAGGGGTGCCAAGCAGTACTTC. Full variable domain (rest looked up from reference TRBV28 and TRBJ2-7): DVKVTQSSRYLVKRTGEKVFLECVQDMDHENMFWYRQDPGLGLRLIYFSYDVKMKEKGDIPEGYSVSREKKERFSLILESASTNQTSMYLCASSFRDRGAKQYFGPGTRLTVT.

The V and J genes are TRBV18 and TRBJ2-7, with 8 bases identical to TRBD2. The trim removed 2 bases at V and 4 bases at J, leaving 7 bases unmatched. The CDR3 is 15 residues long. Germline CDR1 reads KGHSH; CDR2 reads LQKENI. Here the CDR3 DNA reads TGTGCCAGCTCACCAGCTAGTGCGGGAGGTTACGAGCAGTACTTC. This translates into CASSPASAGGYEQYF.

The gene calls are TRBV25-1 and TRBJ2-1, with a weak D call TRBD2 (5 bases). V lost 7 bases and J 0 bases, leaving 10 bases between the germline ends. Germline V gives CDR1 MGHDK, CDR2 SYGVNS. The CDR3 is made up of 14 amino acids. CDR3 bases: TGTGCCAGCACAGGAGGTTACTCCTACAATGAGCAGTTCTTC. This gives the protein CASTGGYSYNEQFF.

The chain carries TRBV19 and TRBJ1-4, with 7 bases matching TRBD1. After removal of 4 bases from V and 5 bases from J, the junction contained 4 bases not matched to a gene. This CDR3 has 14 amino acids. Germline CDR1 is LNHDA and CDR2 is SQIVND (reference sequence). The CDR3 spells CASSTPGQNEKLFF. DNA of the CDR3: TGTGCCAGTAGTACGCCGGGACAGAATGAAAAACTGTTTTTT.

The chain has TRBV5-1 and TRBJ2-5, with 7 positions matching TRBD2. This CDR3 contains 15 residues. V shed 2 bases, J shed 5 bases, and the junction held 9 bases outside the gene matches. Germline CDR1 is SGHRS and CDR2 is YFSETQ. The DNA for the CDR3 is TGCGCCAGCAGCTTCTCTTCGGGGGGAGGGGAGACCCAGTACTTC. Amino acid sequence: CASSFSSGGGETQYF.

This chain uses TRBV7-3 with TRBJ2-2, with D possibly TRBD1 on 6 matching bases. The CDR3 length is 13 residues. Germline values: CDR1 SGHTA, CDR2 FQGTGA. The CDR3 coding sequence is TGTGCTTCGAACAGGGTTGACACCGGGGAGCTGTTTTTT. Translation: CASNRVDTGELFF.

V is TRBV29-1 and J is TRBJ2-7, with a tentative D call TRBD1 (5 bases). The CDR3 is made up of 12 amino acids. The germline gives CDR1 SQVTM, CDR2 ANQGSEA. Trimming removed 5 bases from V and 3 bases from J, with 11 bases in between. The DNA of the CDR3 is TGCAGCGTTCAGGGCCGGTTCTACGAGCAGTACTTC. Its translation: CSVQGRFYEQYF.

The chain carries TRBV5-4 and TRBJ1-2; 9 bases agree with TRBD1. The J segment lost 1 base and the V segment lost 4 bases, leaving 8 bases of the junction unmatched. Germline V gives CDR1 SGHNT, CDR2 YYREEE (reference sequence). The CDR3 is made up of 16 amino acids. In DNA, the CDR3 is TGTGCCAGCAGCCAGCAGGGACAGGGAGGTAACTATGGCTACACCTTC. Translated: CASSQQGQGGNYGYTF.

The V and J genes are TRBV30 and TRBJ2-7, with 11 nucleotides matching TRBD2. The CDR3 spans 14 residues. Germline V lookup: CDR1 GTSNPN, CDR2 SVGIG (reference sequence). J lost 5 bases, V lost 0 bases, and 3 bases had no gene match. The CDR3 reads CAWSVLAGVDEQYF. The CDR3 DNA follows: TGTGCCTGGAGTGTACTAGCGGGAGTGGACGAGCAGTACTTC.

The chain carries TRBV11-3 and TRBJ1-3; D is unclear. Looked up from germline, CDR1 is SGHNT and CDR2 is YENEEA. Trimming took off 5 bases at V and 3 bases at J, with 8 bases between the two ends. This CDR3 is built from 13 residues. CDR3 sequence (DNA): TGTGCCAGCAGCCACGACTTTGGAAACACCATATATTTT. This translates into CASSHDFGNTIYF.

This chain links TRBV5-1 with TRBJ2-1; 12 bases match TRBD2. Germline trimming cut 4 bases from V and 2 bases from J; bases unmatched to any gene: 7. This CDR3 comprises 17 residues. Per the germline V gene, CDR1 is SGHRS and CDR2 is YFSETQ. CDR3 residues: CASSPRTSGDPYNEQFF. The CDR3 DNA follows: TGCGCCAGCAGCCCCCGGACTAGCGGGGATCCCTACAATGAGCAGTTCTTC.

The chain's CDR3 is CASGFDRGEQYF. CDR3 DNA: TGTGCTAGTGGTTTCGACAGGGGCGAGCAGTACTTC. The rearrangement joins TRBV12-5 to TRBJ2-7, with 8 positions matching TRBD1. The CDR3 consists of 12 residues. Losses at the gene ends were 3 bases for V and 6 bases for J; bases not matched to a gene: 1. In germline, CDR1 is LGHNT, CDR2 FRNRAP.

The chain uses TRBV30 and TRBJ2-1; 12 bases align to TRBD2. Germline-derived CDR1 and CDR2 are GTSNPN and SVGIG (reference sequence). The ends lost 0 bases at V and 0 bases at J; junction bases unmatched: 6. The CDR3 extends over 18 amino acids. This CDR3 reads CAWSVGLAGGGSYNEQFF. The DNA for the CDR3 is TGTGCCTGGAGTGTAGGCCTAGCGGGAGGGGGCTCCTACAATGAGCAGTTCTTC.

This clone showed up many times. The chain combines TRBV6-1 with TRBJ2-1, with a tentative D call TRBD1 (6 bases). The germline V and J ends were trimmed by 2 bases and 0 bases, with 8 bases remaining between them. The CDR3 consists of 15 residues. Germline V gene sequence: CDR1 MNHNS, CDR2 SASEGT. CDR3: CASSENRDSYNEQFF. The CDR3 DNA reads as TGTGCCAGCAGTGAAAACAGGGACTCCTACAATGAGCAGTTCTTC.

Only a few counts were recorded for this clone. The genes are TRBV7-2 and TRBJ1-2, with 10 bases identical to TRBD1. Germline assignment: CDR1 SGHTA and CDR2 FQGNSA. V lost 0 bases to trimming and J lost 4 bases; unmatched junction nucleotides: 2. The CDR3 has 15 residues. The CDR3 here is CASSLATGGAYGYTF. The CDR3 DNA sequence: TGTGCCAGCAGCTTAGCGACAGGGGGCGCCTATGGCTACACCTTC.

The table lists this clone with a count of one. V is TRBV18 and J is TRBJ2-5; 8 bases are a match to TRBD1. With 6 bases clipped from V and 2 bases from J, the junction kept 5 bases outside the gene matches. This CDR3 spans 14 amino acids. CDR1 and CDR2 (germline): KGHSH, LQKENI. The CDR3 is CASSVTGAQETQYF. The CDR3 nucleotides are TGTGCCAGCTCGGTGACAGGGGCACAAGAGACCCAGTACTTC.

This clone has just one count. The rearrangement links TRBV6-6 to TRBJ2-2; 9 positions agree with TRBD1. The ends lost 5 bases at V and 1 base at J; junction bases unmatched: 5. The CDR3 extends over 16 amino acids. Germline lookup yields CDR1 MNHNY and CDR2 SVGAGI (reference sequence). CDR3 DNA sequence: TGTGCCAGCAGTCGGGACAGGGAGGGGAACACCGGGGAGCTGTTTTTT. Its translation is CASSRDREGNTGELFF.

This clone has just one count. The chain employs TRBV25-1 and TRBJ2-1; TRBD1 matches at 8 bases. Germline V CDR1 and CDR2: MGHDK, SYGVNS. The CDR3 sequence is 14 residues long. Trimming at V came to 10 bases and at J to 6 bases, leaving 11 bases not matched to a gene. The CDR3, as DNA: TGTGCCACCTCAGGGCAGGGGGCCGGCAATGAGCAGTTCTTC. It encodes CATSGQGAGNEQFF.

A few counts support this clone. This chain connects TRBV7-3 to TRBJ1-2; D gene uncertain. The V end was cut by 2 bases, the J end by 2 bases, with 9 bases between. The CDR3 length is 14 residues. Germline loops: CDR1 SGHTA, CDR2 FQGTGA. Here the CDR3 reads CASSLAGENYGYTF. The CDR3 DNA follows: TGTGCCAGCAGCTTAGCGGGCGAGAACTATGGCTACACCTTC.

V usage is TRBV27 and J usage is TRBJ1-1; 7 bases are a match to TRBD1. The V gene's germline CDR1 is MNHEY and CDR2 SMNVEV (reference sequence). V gave up 6 bases and J gave up 5 bases; unmatched junction bases: 9. The CDR3 spans 14 residues. In DNA form, the CDR3 reads TGTGCCAGCAGCCTTAGGAGGGGGCTGACTGAAGCTTTCTTT. Residues: CASSLRRGLTEAFF.

This chain links TRBV12-2 with TRBJ1-5. TRBV12-2 constitutes a pseudogene. The CDR3 is 18 amino acids. In DNA form, the CDR3 reads TGTGCAAGTCGCTTAGCGATCAAAGAGGTCTTATCAATAGAGCCCCAGCATTTT. This translates into CASRLAIKEVLSIEPQHF.

This clone was observed once. The chain has TRBV29-1 and TRBJ1-5, with no clear D. V lost 5 bases to trimming and J lost 7 bases, with 15 bases between them. This CDR3 region has 13 residues. CDR1 and CDR2 from the germline V gene are SQVTM and ANQGSEA. The CDR3 region is CSVRRTDDQPQHF. CDR3 in DNA: TGCAGCGTTCGGAGGACGGACGACCAGCCCCAGCATTTT.

The chain joins TRBV27 to TRBJ2-7; 8 positions agree with TRBD1. The CDR3 is made up of 13 amino acids. Germline CDR1 reads MNHEY; CDR2 reads SMNVEV (reference sequence). Trimming removed 6 bases from V and 7 bases from J; junction bases left unmatched: 8. CDR3 protein: CASRTTGDFEQYF. CDR3 nucleotides: TGTGCCAGCAGGACGACAGGGGATTTTGAGCAGTACTTC.

The chain uses TRBV9 and TRBJ2-7, with 8 bases lining up with TRBD1. Germline V gene lookup returns CDR1 SGDLS and CDR2 YYNGEE. The CDR3 loop spans 18 amino acids. Trimming at V came to 0 bases and at J to 6 bases, leaving 17 bases not matched to a gene. The CDR3 coding sequence is TGTGCCAGCAGCGTAGGGGATCAGGAGGTCAGGGGGCGATCCGAGCAGTACTTC. It codes for CASSVGDQEVRGRSEQYF.

This clone showed up just a few times. The chain couples TRBV29-1 to TRBJ1-1; D is unresolved. V gave up 4 bases and J gave up 5 bases, with 8 bases separating them. Germline loops: CDR1 SQVTM, CDR2 ANQGSEA. The CDR3 loop spans 11 amino acids. The CDR3 loop reads CSVVRGTEAFF. The CDR3 DNA sequence: TGCAGCGTTGTCCGGGGAACTGAAGCTTTCTTT. The whole variable domain, filled in from reference TRBV29-1 and TRBJ1-1, reads SAVISQKPSRDICQRGTSLTIQCQVDSQVTMMFWYRQQPGQSLTLIATANQGSEATYESGFVIDKFPISRPNLTFSTLTVSNMSPEDSSIYLCSVVRGTEAFFGQGTRLTVV.

The V call is TRBV5-1, the J call TRBJ1-5, with TRBD1 identical over 10 bases. Germline CDR1 and CDR2: SGHRS and YFSETQ. V dropped 4 bases and J dropped 3; count of bases not matched to a gene: 7. The CDR3 loop spans 16 amino acids. In DNA, the CDR3 is TGCGCCAGCAGCCCCGGGACAGGGGCTACCAATCAGCCCCAGCATTTT. This codes for CASSPGTGATNQPQHF.